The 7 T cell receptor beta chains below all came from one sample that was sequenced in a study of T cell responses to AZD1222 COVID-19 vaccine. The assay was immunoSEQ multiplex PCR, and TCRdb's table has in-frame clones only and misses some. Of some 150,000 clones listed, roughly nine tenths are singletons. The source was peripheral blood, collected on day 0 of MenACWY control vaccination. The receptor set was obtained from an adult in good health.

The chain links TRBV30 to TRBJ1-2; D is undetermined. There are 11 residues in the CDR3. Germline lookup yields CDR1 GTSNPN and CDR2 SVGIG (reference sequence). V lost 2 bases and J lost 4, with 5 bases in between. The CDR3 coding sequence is TGTGCCTGGAGTACGGGCTATGGCTACACCTTC. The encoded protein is CAWSTGYGYTF.

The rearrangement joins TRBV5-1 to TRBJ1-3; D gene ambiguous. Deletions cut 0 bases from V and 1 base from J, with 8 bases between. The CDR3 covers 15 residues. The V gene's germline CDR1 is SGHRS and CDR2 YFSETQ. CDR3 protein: CASSLDGKSGNTIYF. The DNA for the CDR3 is TGCGCCAGCAGCTTGGATGGGAAATCTGGAAACACCATATATTTT.

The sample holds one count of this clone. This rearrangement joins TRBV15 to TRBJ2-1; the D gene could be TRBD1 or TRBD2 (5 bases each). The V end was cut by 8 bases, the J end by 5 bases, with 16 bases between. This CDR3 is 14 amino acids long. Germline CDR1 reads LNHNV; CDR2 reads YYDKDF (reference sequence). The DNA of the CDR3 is TGTGCCACCGGTAAAGGGACCCTAGACAATGAGCAGTTCTTC. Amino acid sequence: CATGKGTLDNEQFF.

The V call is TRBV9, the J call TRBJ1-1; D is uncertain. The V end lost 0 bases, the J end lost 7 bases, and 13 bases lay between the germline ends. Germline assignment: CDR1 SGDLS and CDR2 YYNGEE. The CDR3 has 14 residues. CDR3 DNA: TGTGCCAGCAGCGTAGGTGGCACCAGCGTTGAAGCTTTCTTT. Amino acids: CASSVGGTSVEAFF.

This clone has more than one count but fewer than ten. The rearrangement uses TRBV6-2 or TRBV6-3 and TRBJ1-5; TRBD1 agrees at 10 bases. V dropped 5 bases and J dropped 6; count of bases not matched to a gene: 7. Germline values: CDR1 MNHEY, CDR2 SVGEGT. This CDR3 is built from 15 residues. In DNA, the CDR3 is TGTGCCAGCAGTCCCGGGACAGGGGAAAGTCAGCCCCAGCATTTT. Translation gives CASSPGTGESQPQHF.

The CDR3 DNA reads as TGTGCCAGCAGCTTGGAAACCGCGTGGACAGCGAACACTGAAGCTTTCTTT. It yields the protein CASSLETAWTANTEAFF. The chain carries TRBV5-6 and TRBJ1-1, with D possibly TRBD1 on 6 matching bases. This CDR3 contains 17 residues. Germline CDR1 and CDR2: SGHDT and YYEEEE. With 0 bases removed from V and 1 base from J, the gap between germline ends came to 16 bases.

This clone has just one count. CDR3 in DNA: TGTGCCAGCAGCCCGGTGGGCCGGTGGGATTCACCCCTCCACTTT. Translation: CASSPVGRWDSPLHF. The rearrangement joins TRBV7-6 to TRBJ1-6, with no clear D. The V end lost 5 bases, the J end lost 8 bases, and 16 bases lay between the germline ends. The CDR3 totals 15 residues. The V gene's germline CDR1 is SGHVS and CDR2 FNYEAQ.